The T cell receptor beta chain described here comes from a study of blood T cells in healthy people across ages (dated by TCRdb to 2013 to 2016). Regarding the research as a whole: In model experiments, template switching captured about one uniquely barcoded TCR beta cDNA molecule for every two T cells. The donors were divided into four age groups: young (average roughly 15 years), middle-aged (around 37), aged (approximately 62) and long-lived (roughly 82). To track age-related changes in TCR beta repertoire diversity, the study relied on deep sequencing normalized with unique cDNA molecular identifiers. To avoid experimental bias, donors of different ages were randomly spread across the sequencing lanes. The study analyzed two additional independent replicas of 1 million unique cDNA reads from the same blood draw for two donors, one aged 18 to 30 and one aged 80 or older. Broader findings and caveats from the paper: Because profiling used bulk unsorted PBMCs, naive and antigen-experienced compartments could not be compared conclusively. Compared with the aged group, the long-lived group had more naive CD4+ T cells, fewer expanded clones and increased TCR diversity, a pattern suggesting age selection. The percentage of naive T cells measured by flow cytometry correlated strongly with observed TCR beta diversity. Total diversity estimates from one million sequenced T cells were considered lower bounds and underestimates. Observed TCR beta diversity per million T cells fell roughly linearly with age, and a significant reduction was already apparent by age approximately 41. Donor CMV infection status was unknown, potentially confounding age-related changes in expanded clonotypes.

The approximately 41 donors, aged roughly 6 to 100 years, were systemically healthy Caucasian individuals from Russia. Approximately 11 milliliters of peripheral blood were drawn from each donor into EDTA-treated Vacutainer tubes. Ficoll-Paque density-gradient centrifugation was used to isolate PBMCs, with at least 6 million per sample. Total RNA was extracted from PBMCs with Trizol reagent, with at least 5 micrograms obtained per sample. For every donor, an aliquot of PBMCs went through flow cytometry to measure the percentages of naive CD45RAhigh/CD27high T cells. A note on this clonotype: Its antigen is not yet known. At one end, the junction sequence differs from germline, possibly due to a read error.

To prepare the library, 5' RACE was applied. TCRdb shows the sequencer as Illumina HiSeq 2500. The second PCR ran for roughly 7 to 12 cycles and used a J-beta primer mix along with a sample-barcoded 5' primer. A unique molecular identifier was introduced onto each TCR beta cDNA molecule by a template-switch 5' adaptor carrying 12 random nucleotides. Each sample yielded at least 2.5 million CDR3-containing paired-end reads. First-strand cDNA was synthesized from all RNA with the Mint cDNA synthesis kit, primed by a TRBC-specific oligonucleotide. Following uracil-DNA glycosylase treatment, all cDNA underwent a first 18-cycle PCR with the universal primers M1SS and BC2_uni_R. The authors' analysis ran thus. Each sample was normalized by randomly selecting 1 million high-quality reads, each carrying a distinct molecular identifier. Instead of being binned into consensus sequences, reads that shared molecular identifiers were thrown out. MiTCR, set to a Q25 quality threshold and the strictest error-elimination algorithm, was used for CDR3 identification, clonotype clustering and error correction. A nonparametric unseen species model using Euler transformation provided a lower-bound estimate of total TCR beta diversity. Clones were called with MiXCR by TCRdb after fastp trimmed the public reads at Q25, and only in-frame beta chains were retained. Every distinct CDR3 protein forms one entry, paired with its most common genes and DNA. The V and J calls, along with clone size, are taken from TCRdb and not from the paper's own processing. The sample records around 1.5 million distinct CDR3 sequences, around 59% of which are singletons. The ten most abundant clones make up 6.5% to 8.5% of the sample.

CDR1 and CDR2 are drawn from the germline V gene (reference sequence): DFQATT, SNEGSKA. The CDR3 goes from the cysteine to the phenylalanine over 14 residues. The kept DNA is CDR3 alone, 42 bases in frame from the first base. The rearrangement joined TRBV20-1 to TRBJ2-4; TRBD2 is possibly the D segment (6 matching bases). The J call is in doubt because the DNA end fits TRBJ2-5 better. The clonotype was recovered from a man younger than 35 in good health. The sequenced sample consisted of blood. The CDR3 reads CSASLGEVGETQYF. The base sequence is TGTAGTGCTAGTCTGGGGGAGGTGGGCGAGACCCAGTACTTC.